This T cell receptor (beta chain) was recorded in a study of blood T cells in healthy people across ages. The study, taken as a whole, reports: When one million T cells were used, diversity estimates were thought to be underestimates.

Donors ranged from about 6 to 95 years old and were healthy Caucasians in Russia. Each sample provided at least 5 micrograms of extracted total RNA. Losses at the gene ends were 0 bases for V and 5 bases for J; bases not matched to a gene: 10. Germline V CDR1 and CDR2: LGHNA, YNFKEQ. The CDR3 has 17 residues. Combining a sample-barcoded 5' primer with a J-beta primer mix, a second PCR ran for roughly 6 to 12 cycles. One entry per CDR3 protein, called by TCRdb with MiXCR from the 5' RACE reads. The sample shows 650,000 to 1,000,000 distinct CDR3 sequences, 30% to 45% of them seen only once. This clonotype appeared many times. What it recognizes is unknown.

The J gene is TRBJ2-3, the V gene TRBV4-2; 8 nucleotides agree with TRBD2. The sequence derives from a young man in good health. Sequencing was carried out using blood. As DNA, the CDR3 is TGTGCCAGCAGCCAAGATCTACGGACTAGCCCGGTAGATACGCAGTATTTT. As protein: CASSQDLRTSPVDTQYF.